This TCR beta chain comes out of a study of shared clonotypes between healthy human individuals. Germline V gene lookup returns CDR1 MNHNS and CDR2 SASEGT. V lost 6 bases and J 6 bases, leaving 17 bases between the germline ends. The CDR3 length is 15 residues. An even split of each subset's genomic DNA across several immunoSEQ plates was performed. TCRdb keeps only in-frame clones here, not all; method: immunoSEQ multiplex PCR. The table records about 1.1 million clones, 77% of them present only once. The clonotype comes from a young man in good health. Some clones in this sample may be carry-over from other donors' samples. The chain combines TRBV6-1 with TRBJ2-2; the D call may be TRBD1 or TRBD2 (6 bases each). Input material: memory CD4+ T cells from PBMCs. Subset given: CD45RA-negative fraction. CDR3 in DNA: TGTGCCAGCAGCGGGGGCAAGGCTGGATCCGGGGAGCTGTTTTTT. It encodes CASSGGKAGSGELFF.